This passage covers 8 T cell receptor beta chains from one sample sequenced in a study of blood T cell repertoires in COVID-19. Produced via immunoSEQ multiplex PCR; TCRdb's table is partial and in-frame only. The sample lists tens of thousands of clones; about three quarters were seen once. Sequencing was done on a sample of peripheral blood. These receptors were taken from a human donor with active or convalescent COVID-19. The donor label of this sample is uncertain.

This chain joins TRBV18 and TRBJ2-7; D is possibly TRBD2 (5 bases). The CDR3 totals 15 residues. Trimming stripped 0 bases from V and 0 bases from J, with 9 bases between. From germline, CDR1 is KGHSH and CDR2 LQKENI. The CDR3 sequence: CASSPPGVNSYEQYF. In DNA, the CDR3 is TGTGCCAGCTCACCACCGGGAGTGAACTCCTACGAGCAGTACTTC.

The rearrangement joins TRBV27 to TRBJ1-5; tentative D call: TRBD1 (5 bases). V lost 5 bases and J 7 bases, leaving 9 bases between the germline ends. Germline V gives CDR1 MNHEY, CDR2 SMNVEV (reference sequence). The CDR3 loop spans 12 amino acids. The CDR3 sequence is CASSHGGQPQHF. Here the CDR3 DNA reads TGTGCCAGCAGTCACGGGGGGCAGCCCCAGCATTTT.

The sample holds one count of this clone. The CDR3 region is CASSLVSTGVNTGELFF. CDR3 bases: TGTGCCAGCAGCTTAGTTTCTACAGGAGTAAACACCGGGGAGCTGTTTTTT. The rearrangement joins TRBV11-3 to TRBJ2-2, with D perhaps TRBD1 (5 bases). CDR1 SGHNT and CDR2 YENEEA come from the germline V gene. The CDR3 contains 17 residues. V was cut by 1 base and J by 2 bases, with 14 bases left in between.

This chain connects TRBV5-1 to TRBJ1-6; D is undetermined. Deletions cut 7 bases from V and 0 bases from J, with 8 bases between. The CDR3 contains 14 residues. CDR1 SGHRS and CDR2 YFSETQ come from the germline V gene. The CDR3 bases are TGCGCCAGCGGTAACAGCTCCTATAATTCACCCCTCCACTTT. This gives the protein CASGNSSYNSPLHF.

This clone was detected a few times. The V call is TRBV7-9, the J call TRBJ2-7; the match to TRBD2 covers 7 bases. The length of the CDR3 is 15 residues. Germline trimming cut 4 bases from V and 1 base from J; bases unmatched to any gene: 7. Per germline, CDR1 SEHNR and CDR2 FQNEAQ (reference sequence). DNA for the CDR3: TGTGCCAGCAGCTCAGAGACTAGCAGTTCCTACGAGCAGTACTTC. This gives the protein CASSSETSSSYEQYF.

The rearrangement joins TRBV3-1 (or the pseudogene TRBV3-2) to TRBJ1-2; D is unresolved. CDR3 length equals 15 residues. CDR1 LGHDT and CDR2 YNNKEL come from the germline V gene (reference sequence). The V end was cut by 0 bases, the J end by 8 bases, with 16 bases between. The CDR3 loop is CASSQDGGGLWGYTF. Here the CDR3 DNA reads TGTGCCAGCAGCCAAGATGGTGGAGGTCTCTGGGGCTACACCTTC.

This chain links TRBV19 with TRBJ1-1, with TRBD1 as a possible D gene (6 bases). The CDR3 extends over 14 amino acids. Looked up from germline, CDR1 is LNHDA and CDR2 is SQIVND (reference sequence). The V end lost 5 bases, the J end lost 3 bases, and 13 bases lay between the germline ends. CDR3 DNA sequence: TGTGCCAGTAGTTCACAGGGTGGGCACACTGAAGCTTTCTTT. This codes for CASSSQGGHTEAFF.

J is TRBJ1-5 and V is TRBV6-6, with 7 bases identical to TRBD1. The CDR3 length is 16 residues. Germline loops: CDR1 MNHNY, CDR2 SVGAGI (reference sequence). V gave up 0 bases and J gave up 9 bases; unmatched junction bases: 11. The CDR3: CASSYSGQSFPGPQHF. Written as DNA, the CDR3 is TGTGCCAGCAGTTACTCGGGACAGAGCTTTCCCGGGCCCCAGCATTTT.